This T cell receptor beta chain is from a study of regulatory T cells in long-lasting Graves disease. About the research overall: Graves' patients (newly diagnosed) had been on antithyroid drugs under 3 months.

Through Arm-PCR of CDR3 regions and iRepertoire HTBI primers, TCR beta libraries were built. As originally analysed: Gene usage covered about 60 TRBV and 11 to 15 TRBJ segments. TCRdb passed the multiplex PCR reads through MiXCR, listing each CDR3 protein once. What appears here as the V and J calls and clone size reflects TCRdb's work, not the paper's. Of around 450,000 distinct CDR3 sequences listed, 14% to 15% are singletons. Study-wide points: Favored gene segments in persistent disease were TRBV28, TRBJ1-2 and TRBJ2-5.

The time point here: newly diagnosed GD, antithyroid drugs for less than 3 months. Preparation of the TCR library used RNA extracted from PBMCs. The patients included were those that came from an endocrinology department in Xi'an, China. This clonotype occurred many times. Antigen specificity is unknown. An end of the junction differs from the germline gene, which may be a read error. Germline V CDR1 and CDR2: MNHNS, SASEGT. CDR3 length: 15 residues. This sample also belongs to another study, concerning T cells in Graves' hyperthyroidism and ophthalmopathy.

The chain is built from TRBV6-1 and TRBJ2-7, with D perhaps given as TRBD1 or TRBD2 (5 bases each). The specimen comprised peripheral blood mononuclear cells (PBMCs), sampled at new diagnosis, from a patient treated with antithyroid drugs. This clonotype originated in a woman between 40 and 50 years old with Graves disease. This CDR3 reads CASSPGTAASDEQYF. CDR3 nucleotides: TGTGCCAGCAGTCCCGGGACGGCTGCCTCCGACGAGCAGTACTTC.